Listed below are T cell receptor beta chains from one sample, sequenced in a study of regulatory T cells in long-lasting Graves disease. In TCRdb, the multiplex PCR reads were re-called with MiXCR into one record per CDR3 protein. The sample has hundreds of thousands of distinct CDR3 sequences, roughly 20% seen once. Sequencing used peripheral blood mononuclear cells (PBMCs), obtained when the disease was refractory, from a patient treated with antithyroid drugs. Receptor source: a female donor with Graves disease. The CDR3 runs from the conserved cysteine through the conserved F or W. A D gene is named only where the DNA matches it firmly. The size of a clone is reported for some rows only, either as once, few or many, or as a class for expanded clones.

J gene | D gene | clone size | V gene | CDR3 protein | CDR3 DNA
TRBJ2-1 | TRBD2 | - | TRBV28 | CASSFWDSGLAETSSYNEQFF | TGTGCCAGCAGTTTCTGGGACTCAGGACTAGCGGAAACGAGCTCCTACAATGAGCAGTTCTTC
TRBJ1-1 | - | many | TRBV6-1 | CASSRQPEGTEAFF | TGTGCCAGCAGTCGACAGCCAGAGGGCACTGAAGCTTTCTTT
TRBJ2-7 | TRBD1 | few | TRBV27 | CASSPIVGQGYEQYF | TGTGCCAGCAGCCCCATCGTGGGACAGGGCTACGAGCAGTACTTC
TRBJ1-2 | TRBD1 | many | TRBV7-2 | CASSLAPGQGAGGYTF | TGTGCCAGCAGCTTAGCCCCGGGACAGGGGGCCGGTGGCTACACCTTC
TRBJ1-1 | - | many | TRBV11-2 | CASGSGAFF | TGTGCCAGCGGCTCGGGCGCTTTCTTT
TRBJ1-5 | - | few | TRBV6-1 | CASSKQGSFSNQPQHF | TGTGCCAGCAGTAAGCAGGGGAGTTTTAGCAATCAGCCCCAGCATTTT
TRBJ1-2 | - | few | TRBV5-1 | CASSLDLGSAPYGYTF | TGCGCCAGCAGCTTGGACCTGGGGTCAGCACCCTATGGCTACACCTTC
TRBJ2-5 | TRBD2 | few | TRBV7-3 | CASSAKREEVLWETQYF | TGTGCCAGCAGCGCGAAGCGGGAGGAAGTTCTTTGGGAGACCCAGTACTTC
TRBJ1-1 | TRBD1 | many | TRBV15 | CATSSRDRAGTEAFF | TGTGCCACCAGCAGCCGGGACAGGGCGGGCACTGAAGCTTTCTTT
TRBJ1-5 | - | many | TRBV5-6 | CASSATGQPQHF | TGTGCCAGCAGCGCGACAGGACAGCCCCAGCATTTT
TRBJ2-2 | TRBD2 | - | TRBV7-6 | CASSQRGGELFF | TGTGCCAGCAGCCAGCGGGGGGGGGAGCTGTTTTTT
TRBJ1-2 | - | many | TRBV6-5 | CASSSRRVKYGYTF | TGTGCCAGCAGTTCCCGAAGGGTCAAGTATGGCTACACCTTC
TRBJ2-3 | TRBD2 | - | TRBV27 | CASSLSGGTTSTDTQYF | TGTGCCAGCAGTTTATCGGGGGGGACGACCAGCACAGATACGCAGTATTTT
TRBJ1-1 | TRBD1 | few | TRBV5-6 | CATTGAGTEAFF | TGTGCCACGACAGGGGCAGGCACTGAAGCTTTCTTT
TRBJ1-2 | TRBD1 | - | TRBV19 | CASSTTGQGGRVYGYTF | TGTGCCAGTAGTACAACGGGACAGGGAGGACGGGTCTATGGCTACACCTTC
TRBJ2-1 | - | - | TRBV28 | CASSPGGAYNEQFF | TGTGCCAGCAGTCCTGGTGGGGCCTACAATGAGCAGTTCTTC
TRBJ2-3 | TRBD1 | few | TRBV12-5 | CASAEDRGTDTQYF | TGTGCTAGTGCCGAGGACAGGGGCACAGATACGCAGTATTTT
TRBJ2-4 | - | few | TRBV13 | CASSSTDPLAKNIQYF | TGTGCCAGCAGCTCCACGGACCCGTTGGCCAAAAACATTCAGTACTTC
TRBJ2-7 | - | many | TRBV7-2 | CASSLVGGYEQYF | TGTGCCAGCAGCTTAGTAGGGGGATACGAGCAGTACTTC
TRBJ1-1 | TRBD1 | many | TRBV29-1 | CSVGDSEAFF | TGCAGCGTTGGGGACAGCGAAGCTTTCTTT
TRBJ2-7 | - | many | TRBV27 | CASSTAGLAFSHEQYF | TGTGCCAGCAGTACGGCAGGGCTAGCGTTTTCCCACGAGCAGTACTTC
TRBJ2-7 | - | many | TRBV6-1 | CASSEVWDSYEQYF | TGTGCCAGCAGTGAAGTGTGGGATTCCTACGAGCAGTACTTC
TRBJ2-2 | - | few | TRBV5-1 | CASSPMGATGELFF | TGCGCCAGCAGTCCCATGGGGGCCACCGGGGAGCTGTTTTTT
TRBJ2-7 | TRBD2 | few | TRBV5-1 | CASSHSGTSYEQYF | TGCGCCAGCAGCCATAGCGGGACCTCCTACGAGCAGTACTTC
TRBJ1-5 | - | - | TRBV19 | CASSATTGLVHQPQHF | TGTGCCAGTAGTGCTACCACAGGGTTGGTACATCAGCCCCAGCATTTT
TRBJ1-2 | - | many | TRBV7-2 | CASSRTYGYTF | TGTGCCAGCAGCCGCACCTATGGCTACACCTTC
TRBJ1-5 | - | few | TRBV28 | CASRLGQVGQPQHF | TGTGCCAGCAGATTGGGGCAGGTCGGGCAGCCCCAGCATTTT
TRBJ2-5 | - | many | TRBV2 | CASRPVGETQYF | TGTGCCAGCAGACCCGTCGGAGAGACCCAGTACTTC
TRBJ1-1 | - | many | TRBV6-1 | CASRDVGGVGTEAFF | TGTGCCAGCAGGGATGTAGGGGGTGTCGGCACTGAAGCTTTCTTT
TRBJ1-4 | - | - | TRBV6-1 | CASSARDGNEKLFF | TGTGCCAGCAGTGCCCGGGACGGTAATGAAAAACTGTTTTTT
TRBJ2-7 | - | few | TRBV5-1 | CASSSAGTVSSYEQYF | TGCGCCAGCAGCTCGGCGGGGACAGTGAGCTCCTACGAGCAGTACTTC
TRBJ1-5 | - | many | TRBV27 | CASSLVGKRSNQPQHF | TGTGCCAGCAGTTTAGTTGGCAAAAGAAGCAATCAGCCCCAGCATTTT
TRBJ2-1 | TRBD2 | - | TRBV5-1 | CASSFFESGSLNEQFF | TGCGCCAGCAGCTTTTTCGAGAGCGGGAGTCTCAATGAGCAGTTCTTC
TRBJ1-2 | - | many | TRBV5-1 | CASSPGPGLNYGYTF | TGCGCCAGCAGCCCGGGGCCGGGCCTCAACTATGGCTACACCTTC
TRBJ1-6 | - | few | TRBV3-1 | CASSQDRVSPLHF | TGTGCCAGCAGCCAAGACAGGGTTTCACCCCTCCACTTT
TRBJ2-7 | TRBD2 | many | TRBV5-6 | CASSERGAYEQYF | TGTGCCAGCAGCGAGCGGGGCGCCTACGAGCAGTACTTC
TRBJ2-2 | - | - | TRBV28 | CASSWGTRPSTGELFF | TGTGCCAGCAGTTGGGGGACTCGTCCGAGCACCGGGGAGCTGTTTTTT
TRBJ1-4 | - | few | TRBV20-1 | CSARGGGANEKLFF | TGCAGTGCTAGAGGTGGGGGAGCTAATGAAAAACTGTTTTTT
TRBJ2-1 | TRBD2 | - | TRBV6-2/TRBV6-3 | CASSSSGQRLAGNNEQFF | TGTGCCAGCAGTTCCTCGGGCCAGCGACTAGCGGGAAACAATGAGCAGTTCTTC
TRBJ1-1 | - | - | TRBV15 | CATSRDKTANTEAFF | TGTGCCACCAGCAGAGATAAGACGGCAAACACTGAAGCTTTCTTT
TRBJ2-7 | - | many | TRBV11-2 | CASSPGAGYEQYF | TGTGCCAGCAGCCCCGGGGCGGGTTACGAGCAGTACTTC
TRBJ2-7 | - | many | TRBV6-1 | CASSPGLTSSYEQYF | TGTGCCAGCAGTCCTGGACTTACAAGCTCCTACGAGCAGTACTTC
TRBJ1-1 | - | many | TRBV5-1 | CASSYDNSNTEAFF | TGCGCCAGCAGCTATGACAACTCCAACACTGAAGCTTTCTTT
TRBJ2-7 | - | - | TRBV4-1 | CASSGTPTYEQYF | TGCGCCAGCAGCGGGACACCGACCTACGAGCAGTACTTC
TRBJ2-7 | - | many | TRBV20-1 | CSARLSDNYEQYF | TGCAGTGCTAGGCTTAGTGATAACTACGAGCAGTACTTC
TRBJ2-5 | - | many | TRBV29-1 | CSVEFSETQYF | TGCAGCGTTGAGTTTAGTGAGACCCAGTACTTC
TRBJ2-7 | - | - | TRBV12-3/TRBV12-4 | CASSLGPGRVSGEQYF | TGTGCCAGCAGTTTAGGACCTGGACGGGTCTCTGGGGAGCAGTACTTC
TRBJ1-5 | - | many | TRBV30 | CAWSVQSNQPQHF | TGTGCCTGGAGTGTACAAAGCAATCAGCCCCAGCATTTT